These T cell receptor beta chains were read from a single sample in a study of vaccination and CD4 T cells after COVID-19. One entry per CDR3 protein, called by TCRdb with MiXCR from the PCR reads. The table includes about 16,000 distinct CDR3 sequences, about 60% detected once. No antigen is known for these receptors. The specimen was CD4+ T cells from blood, cultured in vitro. The receptors originated from a human donor who had recovered from COVID-19. Each CDR3 is given without its conserved first and last residue.

CDR3 length,V gene,J gene,CDR3 protein
16,TRBV5-1,TRBJ2-7,ASSLVPALAGAVSEQY
15,TRBV11-2,TRBJ2-3,ASSRRRTSGGTDTQY
12,TRBV28,TRBJ1-5,ASSLRGTNQPQH
17,TRBV6-2/TRBV6-3,TRBJ2-2,ASSYALRVGRVNTGELF
11,TRBV20-1,TRBJ1-3,SADRDRGNTIY
11,TRBV5-4,TRBJ2-7,ASSLDRVGEQY
12,TRBV6-1,TRBJ2-7,ASIRPGADLEQY
12,TRBV5-4,TRBJ2-7,ASSAGTGAYEQY
12,TRBV6-5,TRBJ1-5,ASSYDLSNQPQH
14,TRBV27,TRBJ1-5,ASSLPTGDSNQPQH
12,TRBV5-6,TRBJ1-3,ASSRRGPGNTIY
12,TRBV9,TRBJ1-1,ASRKGQGNTEAF